Listed here are 18 T cell receptor beta chains from one sample, sequenced in a study of blood T cell repertoires in COVID-19. Some clones are missing from TCRdb's copy, which holds only in-frame ones; the method was immunoSEQ multiplex PCR. The table shows 10,000 to 15,000 clones, with approximately 83% occurring only once. Sample: peripheral blood. These receptor sequences come from a middle-aged man with active or convalescent COVID-19.

The CDR3, as DNA: TGTGCCAGCAGCTTACCGACAGCGTACCAAGAGACCCAGTACTTC. This sequence encodes CASSLPTAYQETQYF. The gene calls are TRBV7-2 and TRBJ2-5, with D perhaps TRBD1 (5 bases). The CDR3 has 15 residues. Trimming left V 2 bases short and J 0 bases short, with 10 bases between. The germline V gene has CDR1 SGHTA and CDR2 FQGNSA.

V usage is TRBV7-9 and J usage is TRBJ2-1, with TRBD1 matching 7 bases. CDR1 and CDR2 from the germline V gene are SEHNR and FQNEAQ (reference sequence). The CDR3 spans 14 residues. V lost 2 bases to trimming and J lost 6 bases; unmatched junction nucleotides: 4. The CDR3 loop is CASSLTWDSNEQFF. The DNA for the CDR3 is TGTGCCAGCAGCTTAACGTGGGACAGCAATGAGCAGTTCTTC.

This chain uses TRBV4-2 with TRBJ2-2; 12 bases are shared with TRBD1. This CDR3 has 17 residues. The germline V gene encodes CDR1 LGHNA and CDR2 YNFKEQ. The J segment lost 7 bases and the V segment lost 2 bases, leaving 8 bases of the junction unmatched. CDR3 coding DNA: TGTGCCAGCAGCCAACCGGGACAGGGGGCCGATGGCGGGGAGCTGTTTTTT. This translates into CASSQPGQGADGGELFF.

V gene TRBV19 combines with J gene TRBJ2-3; D possibly corresponds to TRBD2 (7 bases). The V end lost 1 base, the J end lost 2 bases, and 16 bases lay between the germline ends. The CDR3 has 17 residues. Germline loops: CDR1 LNHDA, CDR2 SQIVND (reference sequence). The chain's CDR3 is CASSIAQGGGATDTQYF. The CDR3 DNA sequence: TGTGCCAGTAGTATAGCCCAGGGTGGGGGGGCCACAGATACGCAGTATTTT. Full variable domain (missing parts from reference TRBV19 and TRBJ2-3): DGGITQSPKYLFRKEGQNVTLSCEQNLNHDAMYWYRQDPGQGLRLIYYSQIVNDFQKGDIAEGYSVSREKKESFPLTVTSAQKNPTAFYLCASSIAQGGGATDTQYFGPGTRLTVL.

This chain uses TRBV28 with TRBJ2-7; 8 bases map to TRBD1. CDR3 length: 14 residues. V gave up 1 base and J gave up 7 bases; unmatched junction bases: 6. The germline gives CDR1 MDHEN, CDR2 SYDVKM. The CDR3 here is CASSLLQGAREQYF. DNA for the CDR3: TGTGCCAGCAGTTTATTGCAGGGGGCGAGGGAGCAGTACTTC.

The J gene is TRBJ2-7, the V gene TRBV11-3; 11 nucleotides line up with TRBD1. The CDR3 has 17 amino acids. Looked up from germline, CDR1 is SGHNT and CDR2 is YENEEA. After removal of 4 bases from V and 0 bases from J, the junction contained 8 bases not matched to a gene. CDR3 loop: CASSSGTGGRVSYEQYF. In nucleotides, the CDR3 is TGTGCCAGCAGCTCTGGGACAGGGGGTAGAGTCTCCTACGAGCAGTACTTC.

CDR3 sequence reads: CASRSRGVVDTQYF. CDR3 DNA: TGTGCCAGCAGGTCCCGGGGGGTCGTAGATACGCAGTATTTT. The chain uses TRBV6-6 and TRBJ2-3; 7 bases agree with TRBD2. Unmatched junction bases numbered 8, after V lost 6 bases and J lost 5 bases. The length of the CDR3 is 14 residues. The germline V gene encodes CDR1 MNHNY and CDR2 SVGAGI (reference sequence).

The chain has TRBV27 and TRBJ2-2, with 9 bases matching TRBD1. Germline lookup yields CDR1 MNHEY and CDR2 SMNVEV (reference sequence). V lost 7 bases to trimming and J lost 5 bases; unmatched junction nucleotides: 11. This CDR3 has 16 residues. The CDR3 spells CASTTWGTGLTGELFF. The CDR3 DNA is TGTGCCAGCACTACTTGGGGGACAGGGTTAACCGGGGAGCTGTTTTTT.

J is TRBJ1-6 and V is TRBV7-9, with D possibly matching TRBD1 (5 bases). V was trimmed by 3 bases and J by 7 bases, leaving 10 bases between them. Germline CDR1 SEHNR, CDR2 FQNEAQ (reference sequence). There are 14 residues in the CDR3. For the CDR3, the DNA is TGTGCCAGCAGCTTTGGAGGGGAGAATTCACCCCTCCACTTT. Its protein is CASSFGGENSPLHF.

Notes on this clone: The final CDR3 position lacks the conserved phenylalanine or tryptophan, pointing to a likely read error. The DNA is omitted, as the CDR3 cannot be located on it reliably, and the CDR3 follows TCRdb's listing. The chain recombines TRBV4-1 with TRBJ1-2. Germline V lookup: CDR1 MGHRA, CDR2 YSYEKL. Including both end residues, the CDR3 is 16 amino acids long. CDR3 amino acids: CASSLTSLGGATPLVV.

The chain recombines TRBV7-2 with TRBJ2-7, with 15 bases that match TRBD2. V lost 5 bases, J lost 5 bases, and 7 bases stayed unmatched. The CDR3 sequence is 16 residues long. Germline V gene data show CDR1 as SGHTA and CDR2 as FQGNSA. The CDR3 sequence is CASSPGLAGGGDEQYF. Written as DNA, the CDR3 is TGTGCCAGCAGCCCGGGACTAGCGGGGGGAGGCGACGAGCAGTACTTC.

V is TRBV5-6 and J is TRBJ2-3; TRBD2 matches 14 bases. V shed 3 bases and J 5 bases; nucleotides not matched to a gene: 8. The CDR3 contains 17 residues. The germline V gene encodes CDR1 SGHDT and CDR2 YYEEEE. Written as DNA, the CDR3 is TGTGCCAGCAGCTCCCGAGGCGGGACTAGCGGGGGAGATACGCAGTATTTT. Translating gives CASSSRGGTSGGDTQYF.

The gene calls are TRBV7-9 and TRBJ2-1, with 9 bases lining up with TRBD2. The V and J ends lost 1 base and 0 bases, in that order; junction bases with no gene match: 7. This CDR3 region has 18 residues. Germline assignment: CDR1 SEHNR and CDR2 FQNEAQ (reference sequence). CDR3 sequence (DNA): TGTGCCAGCAGCTTAGATCTAGCGGGATGGAGCTCCTACAATGAGCAGTTCTTC. Encoded protein: CASSLDLAGWSSYNEQFF.

The chain is built from TRBV7-2 and TRBJ2-5; TRBD2 matches 9 bases. V dropped 4 bases and J dropped 5; count of bases not matched to a gene: 8. The germline V gene has CDR1 SGHTA and CDR2 FQGNSA. This CDR3 comprises 15 residues. In nucleotides, the CDR3 is TGTGCCAGCAGCTCCCTTAGCGGGGGTGTGGAGACCCAGTACTTC. Amino acids: CASSSLSGGVETQYF.

This clone was found once. This CDR3 is CASSQDSIGAGESVEQYF. For the CDR3, the DNA is TGTGCCAGCAGCCAAGATTCAATCGGGGCAGGGGAATCGGTCGAGCAGTACTTC. The V and J genes are TRBV3-1 (or the pseudogene TRBV3-2) and TRBJ2-7; D may be TRBD1 (6 bases). The CDR3 contains 18 residues. Germline V lookup: CDR1 LGHDT, CDR2 YNNKEL (reference sequence). V lost 0 bases and J 6 bases, leaving 24 bases between the germline ends.

This sequence joins TRBV24-1 and TRBJ2-1, with 10 bases lining up with TRBD2. CDR3 length equals 17 residues. Trimming cost V 4 bases and J 0 bases; bases outside gene matches: 5. CDR1 is KGHDR, CDR2 SFDVKD, per germline. In DNA, the CDR3 is TGTGCCACCAGTGAGCGACCTAGCGGGAGCTCCTACAATGAGCAGTTCTTC. Translated: CATSERPSGSSYNEQFF.

The genes are TRBV6-5 and TRBJ2-7, with 7 nucleotides matching TRBD2. Trimming cost V 2 bases and J 4 bases; bases outside gene matches: 11. The CDR3 totals 16 residues. The germline CDR1 and CDR2 sequences are MNHEY and SVGAGI. The CDR3 region has the DNA TGTGCCAGCAGTTACGCTGCCGGGACTAACGTATACGAGCAGTACTTC. Translation gives CASSYAAGTNVYEQYF.

Only one count was recorded for this clone. The rearrangement links TRBV5-6 to TRBJ2-7, with 7 bases lining up with TRBD2. Germline values: CDR1 SGHDT, CDR2 YYEEEE. V shed 3 bases and J 4 bases; nucleotides not matched to a gene: 7. The CDR3 is 14 residues long. The CDR3 here is CASSSGGGLYEQYF. CDR3 sequence (DNA): TGTGCCAGCAGCTCGGGGGGAGGTTTATACGAGCAGTACTTC.